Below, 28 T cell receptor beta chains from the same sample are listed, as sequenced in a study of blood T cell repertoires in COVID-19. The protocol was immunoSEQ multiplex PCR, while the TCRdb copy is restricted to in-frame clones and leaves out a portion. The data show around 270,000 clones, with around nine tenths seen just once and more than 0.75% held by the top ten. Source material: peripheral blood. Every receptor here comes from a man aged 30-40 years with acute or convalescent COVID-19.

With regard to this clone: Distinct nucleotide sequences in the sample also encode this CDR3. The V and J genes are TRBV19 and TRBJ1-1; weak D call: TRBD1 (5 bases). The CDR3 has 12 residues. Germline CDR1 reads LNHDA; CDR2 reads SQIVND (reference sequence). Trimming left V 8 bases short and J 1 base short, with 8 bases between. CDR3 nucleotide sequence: TGTGCCAGTCGCGACAGGAACACTGAAGCTTTCTTT. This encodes CASRDRNTEAFF.

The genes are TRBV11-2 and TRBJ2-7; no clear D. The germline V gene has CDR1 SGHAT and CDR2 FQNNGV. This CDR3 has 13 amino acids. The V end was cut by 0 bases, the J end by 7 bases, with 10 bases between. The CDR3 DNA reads TGTGCCAGCAGCTTAGATGTGATCGGGGAGCAGTACTTC. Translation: CASSLDVIGEQYF. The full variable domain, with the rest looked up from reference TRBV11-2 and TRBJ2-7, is EAGVAQSPRYKIIEKRQSVAFWCNPISGHATLYWYQQILGQGPKLLIQFQNNGVVDDSQLPKDRFSAERLKGVDSTLKIQPAKLEDSAVYLCASSLDVIGEQYFGPGTRLTVT.

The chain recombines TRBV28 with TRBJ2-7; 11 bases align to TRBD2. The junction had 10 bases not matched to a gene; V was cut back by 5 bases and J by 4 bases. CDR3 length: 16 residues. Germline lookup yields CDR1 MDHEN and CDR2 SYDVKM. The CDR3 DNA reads TGTGCCAGCAGTCCTGGCGGGACTAGCGGAACATACGAGCAGTACTTC. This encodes CASSPGGTSGTYEQYF.

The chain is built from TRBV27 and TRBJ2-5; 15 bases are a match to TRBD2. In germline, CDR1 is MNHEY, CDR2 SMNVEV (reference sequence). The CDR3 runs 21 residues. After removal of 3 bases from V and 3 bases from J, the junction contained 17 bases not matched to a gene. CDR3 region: CASSFVNPLGLAGGREETQYF. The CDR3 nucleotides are TGTGCCAGCAGTTTCGTCAACCCCCTGGGACTAGCGGGGGGCCGAGAAGAGACCCAGTACTTC.

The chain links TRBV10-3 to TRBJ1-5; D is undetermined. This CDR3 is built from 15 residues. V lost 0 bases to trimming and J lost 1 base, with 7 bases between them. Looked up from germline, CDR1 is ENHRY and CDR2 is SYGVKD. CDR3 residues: CAISESSRSNQPQHF. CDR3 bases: TGTGCCATCAGTGAGTCGTCGAGAAGCAATCAGCCCCAGCATTTT.

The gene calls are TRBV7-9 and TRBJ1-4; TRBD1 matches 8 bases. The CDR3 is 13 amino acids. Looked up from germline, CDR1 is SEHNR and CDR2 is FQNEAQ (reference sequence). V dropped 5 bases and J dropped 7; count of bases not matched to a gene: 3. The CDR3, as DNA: TGTGCCAGCAGCCGAGGGACAGGTGAAAAACTGTTTTTT. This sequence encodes CASSRGTGEKLFF.

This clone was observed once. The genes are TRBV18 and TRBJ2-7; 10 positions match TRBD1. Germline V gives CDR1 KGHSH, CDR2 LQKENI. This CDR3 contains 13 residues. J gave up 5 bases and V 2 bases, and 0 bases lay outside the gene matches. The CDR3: CASSPGTGDEQYF. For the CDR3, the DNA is TGTGCCAGCTCACCAGGGACAGGGGACGAGCAGTACTTC.

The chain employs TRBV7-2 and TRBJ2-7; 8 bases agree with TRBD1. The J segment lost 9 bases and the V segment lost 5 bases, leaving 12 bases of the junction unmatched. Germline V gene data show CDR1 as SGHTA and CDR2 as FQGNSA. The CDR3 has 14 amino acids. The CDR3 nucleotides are TGTGCCAGCAGCGAGGGACAGGCCAGCGGTGGGCAGTACTTC. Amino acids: CASSEGQASGGQYF.

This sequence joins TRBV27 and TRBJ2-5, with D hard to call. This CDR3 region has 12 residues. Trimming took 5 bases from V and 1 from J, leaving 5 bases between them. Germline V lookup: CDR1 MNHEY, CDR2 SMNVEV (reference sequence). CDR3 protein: CASSDFQETQYF. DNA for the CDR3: TGTGCCAGCAGTGACTTCCAAGAGACCCAGTACTTC.

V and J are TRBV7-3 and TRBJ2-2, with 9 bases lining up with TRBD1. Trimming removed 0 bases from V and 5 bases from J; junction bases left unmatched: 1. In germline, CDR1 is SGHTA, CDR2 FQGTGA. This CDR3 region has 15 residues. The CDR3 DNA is TGTGCCAGCAGCTTAACGACAGGGGGAACCGGGGAGCTGTTTTTT. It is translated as CASSLTTGGTGELFF. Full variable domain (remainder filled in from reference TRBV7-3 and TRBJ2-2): GAGVSQTPSNKVTEKGKYVELRCDPISGHTALYWYRQSLGQGPEFLIYFQGTGAADDSGLPNDRFFAVRPEGSVSTLKIQRTERGDSAVYLCASSLTTGGTGELFFGEGSRLTVL.

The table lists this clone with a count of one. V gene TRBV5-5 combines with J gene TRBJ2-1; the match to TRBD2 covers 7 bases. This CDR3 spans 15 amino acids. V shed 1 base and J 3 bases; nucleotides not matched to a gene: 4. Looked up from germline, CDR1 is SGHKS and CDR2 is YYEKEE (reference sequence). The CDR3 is CASSLLGDYYNEQFF. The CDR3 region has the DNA TGTGCCAGCAGCTTGCTAGGGGACTACTACAATGAGCAGTTCTTC.

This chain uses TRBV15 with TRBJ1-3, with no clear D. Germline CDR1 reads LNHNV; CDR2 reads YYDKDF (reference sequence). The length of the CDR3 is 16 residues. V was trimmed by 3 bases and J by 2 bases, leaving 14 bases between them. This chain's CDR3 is CATSSPQSFPGNTIYF. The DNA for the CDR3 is TGTGCCACCAGCAGCCCCCAGTCCTTCCCTGGAAACACCATATATTTT.

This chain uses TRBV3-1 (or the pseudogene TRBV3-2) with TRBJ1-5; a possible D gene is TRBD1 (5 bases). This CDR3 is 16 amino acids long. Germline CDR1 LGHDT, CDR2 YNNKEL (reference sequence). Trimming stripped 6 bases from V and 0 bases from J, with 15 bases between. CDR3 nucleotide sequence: TGTGCCAGCAGGGCGGGGGGAGCCGATAGCAATCAGCCCCAGCATTTT. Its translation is CASRAGGADSNQPQHF.

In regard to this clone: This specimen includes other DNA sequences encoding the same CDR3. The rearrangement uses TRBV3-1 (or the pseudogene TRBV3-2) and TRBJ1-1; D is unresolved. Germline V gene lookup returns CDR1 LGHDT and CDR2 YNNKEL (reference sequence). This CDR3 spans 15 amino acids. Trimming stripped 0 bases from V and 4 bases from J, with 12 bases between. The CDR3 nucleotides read TGTGCCAGCAGCCAAGATGTGTCAGGTGCCACTGAAGCTTTCTTT. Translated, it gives CASSQDVSGATEAFF.

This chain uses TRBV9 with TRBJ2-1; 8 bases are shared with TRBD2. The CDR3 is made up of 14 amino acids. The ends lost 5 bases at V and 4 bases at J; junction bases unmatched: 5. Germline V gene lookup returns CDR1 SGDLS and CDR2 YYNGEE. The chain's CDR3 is CASSSGTRYNEQFF. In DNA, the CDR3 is TGTGCCAGCAGTTCCGGGACTAGATACAATGAGCAGTTCTTC.

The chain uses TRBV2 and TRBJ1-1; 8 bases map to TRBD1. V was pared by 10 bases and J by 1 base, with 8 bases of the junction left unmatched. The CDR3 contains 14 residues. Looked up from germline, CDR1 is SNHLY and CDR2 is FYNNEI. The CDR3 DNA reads TGTGCCACCGAAACTGGACAGGGGAACACTGAAGCTTTCTTT. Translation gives CATETGQGNTEAFF.

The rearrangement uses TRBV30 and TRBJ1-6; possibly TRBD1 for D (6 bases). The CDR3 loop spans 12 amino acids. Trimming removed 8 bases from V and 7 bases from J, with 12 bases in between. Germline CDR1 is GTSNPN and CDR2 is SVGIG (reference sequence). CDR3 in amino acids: CAAAGVNSPLHF. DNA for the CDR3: TGTGCCGCGGCAGGGGTAAATTCACCCCTCCACTTT.

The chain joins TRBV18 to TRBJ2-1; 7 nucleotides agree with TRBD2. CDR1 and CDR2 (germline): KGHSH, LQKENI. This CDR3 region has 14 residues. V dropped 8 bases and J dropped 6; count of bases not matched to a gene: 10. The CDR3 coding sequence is TGTGCCAGCATTGGGCAGGGAGGGATCAATGAGCAGTTCTTC. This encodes CASIGQGGINEQFF.

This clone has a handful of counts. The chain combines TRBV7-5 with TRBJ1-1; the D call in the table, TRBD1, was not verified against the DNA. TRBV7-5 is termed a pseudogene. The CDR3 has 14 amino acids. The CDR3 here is CARSLPPRGSEAFF. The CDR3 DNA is TGTGCCAGAAGCCTACCTCCCAGGGGGTCTGAAGCTTTCTTT.

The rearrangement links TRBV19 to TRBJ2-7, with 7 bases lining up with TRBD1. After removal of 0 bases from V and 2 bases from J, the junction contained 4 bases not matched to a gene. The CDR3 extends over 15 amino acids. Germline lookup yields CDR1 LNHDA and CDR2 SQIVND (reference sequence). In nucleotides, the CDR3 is TGTGCCAGTAGTATAGATTTTCAGGGGGCCTACGAGCAGTACTTC. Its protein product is CASSIDFQGAYEQYF.

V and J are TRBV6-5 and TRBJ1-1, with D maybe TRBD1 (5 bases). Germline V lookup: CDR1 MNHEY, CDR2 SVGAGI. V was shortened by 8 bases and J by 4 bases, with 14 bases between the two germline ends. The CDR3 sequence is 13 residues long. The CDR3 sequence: CASRPRGGTEAFF. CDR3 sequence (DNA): TGTGCCAGCCGGCCAAGGGGAGGCACTGAAGCTTTCTTT.

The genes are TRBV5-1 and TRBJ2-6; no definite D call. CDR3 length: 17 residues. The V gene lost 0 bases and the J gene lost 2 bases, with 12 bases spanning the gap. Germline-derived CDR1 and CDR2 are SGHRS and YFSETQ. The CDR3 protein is CASSLAVVGAGANVLTF. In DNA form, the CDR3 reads TGCGCCAGCAGCTTGGCCGTCGTCGGTGCTGGGGCCAACGTCCTGACTTTC.

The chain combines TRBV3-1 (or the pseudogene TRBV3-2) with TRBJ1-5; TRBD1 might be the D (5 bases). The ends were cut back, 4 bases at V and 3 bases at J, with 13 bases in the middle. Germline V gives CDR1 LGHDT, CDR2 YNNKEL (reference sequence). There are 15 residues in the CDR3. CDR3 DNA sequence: TGTGCCAGCAGCCGGAACACAGGTGCCAATCAGCCCCAGCATTTT. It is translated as CASSRNTGANQPQHF.

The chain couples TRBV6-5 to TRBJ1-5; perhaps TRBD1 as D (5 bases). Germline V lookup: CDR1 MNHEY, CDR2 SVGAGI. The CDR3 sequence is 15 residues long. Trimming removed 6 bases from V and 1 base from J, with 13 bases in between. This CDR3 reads CASSKGTVSNQPQHF. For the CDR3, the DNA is TGTGCCAGCAGCAAGGGGACTGTGAGCAATCAGCCCCAGCATTTT.

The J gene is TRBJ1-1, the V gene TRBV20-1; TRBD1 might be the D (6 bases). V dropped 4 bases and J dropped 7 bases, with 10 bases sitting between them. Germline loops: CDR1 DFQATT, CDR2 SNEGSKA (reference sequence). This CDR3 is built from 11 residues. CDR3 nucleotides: TGCAGTGCTACGGACAGTTATGAAGCTTTCTTT. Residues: CSATDSYEAFF.

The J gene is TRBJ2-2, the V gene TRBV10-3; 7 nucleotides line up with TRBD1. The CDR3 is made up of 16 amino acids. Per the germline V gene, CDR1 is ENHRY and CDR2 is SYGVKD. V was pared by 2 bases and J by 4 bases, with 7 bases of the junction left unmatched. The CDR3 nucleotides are TGTGCCATCAGTGAGAGAAGGTCAGGGGGCACCGGGGAGCTGTTTTTT. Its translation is CAISERRSGGTGELFF.

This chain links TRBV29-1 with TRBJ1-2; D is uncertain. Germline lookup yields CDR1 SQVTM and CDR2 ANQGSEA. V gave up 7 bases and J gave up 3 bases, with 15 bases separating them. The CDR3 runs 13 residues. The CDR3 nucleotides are TGCAGCGCTGCCCCCGGGGTCTACTATGGCTACACCTTC. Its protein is CSAAPGVYYGYTF. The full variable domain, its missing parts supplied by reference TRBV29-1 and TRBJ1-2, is SAVISQKPSRDICQRGTSLTIQCQVDSQVTMMFWYRQQPGQSLTLIATANQGSEATYESGFVIDKFPISRPNLTFSTLTVSNMSPEDSSIYLCSAAPGVYYGYTFGSGTRLTVV.

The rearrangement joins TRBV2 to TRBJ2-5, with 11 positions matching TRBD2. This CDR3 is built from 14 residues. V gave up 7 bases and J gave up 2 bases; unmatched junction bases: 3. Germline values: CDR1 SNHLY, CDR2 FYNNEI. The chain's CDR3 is CASKTSGAQETQYF. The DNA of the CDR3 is TGTGCCAGCAAGACTAGCGGGGCTCAAGAGACCCAGTACTTC. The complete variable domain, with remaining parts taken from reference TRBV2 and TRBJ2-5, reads EPEVTQTPSHQVTQMGQEVILRCVPISNHLYFYWYRQILGQKVEFLVSFYNNEISEKSEIFDDQFSVERPDGSNFTLKIRSTKLEDSAMYFCASKTSGAQETQYFGPGTRLLVL.